A selection of T cell receptor beta chains follows, all from one sample in a study of T cell repertoires in cytomegalovirus infection. TCRdb analysed the reads with MiXCR anew, one entry per CDR3 protein. The repertoire holds around 280,000 distinct CDR3 sequences, with about 9.1% as singletons. Sequences were obtained from PBMCs. The receptors were sampled from a human donor in good health (CMV status not recorded). Some clones in this sample may be carry-over from other donors' samples. Both conserved end residues are part of each CDR3. The order of the fields is D gene, J gene, V gene, clone size, CDR3 DNA, CDR3 protein. The D gene is left open where the match is weak. A row's size may be missing; if present it is once, few, many or a size class.

d_gene: -; j_gene: TRBJ1-2; v_gene: TRBV5-1; abundance: -; CDR3nt: TGCGCCAGCAGTTCTATGTCACGGAATAACTATGGCTACACCTTC; CDR3aa: CASSSMSRNNYGYTF
d_gene: -; j_gene: TRBJ1-1; v_gene: TRBV6-4; abundance: -; CDR3nt: TGTGCCAGCAGTGTTGAGGTTCGTACTGAAGCTTTCTTT; CDR3aa: CASSVEVRTEAFF
d_gene: -; j_gene: TRBJ1-3; v_gene: TRBV12-5; abundance: many; CDR3nt: TGTGCTAGTGGACCCCCATCTCCAGGTCTCCGTAACACCATATATTTT; CDR3aa: CASGPPSPGLRNTIYF
d_gene: -; j_gene: TRBJ2-7; v_gene: TRBV7-2; abundance: many; CDR3nt: TGTGCCAGCAGCTTACTGGACATCGGCTCCTACGAGCAGTACTTC; CDR3aa: CASSLLDIGSYEQYF
d_gene: -; j_gene: TRBJ2-7; v_gene: TRBV10-3; abundance: many; CDR3nt: TGTGCCATCAGTGAGTCGCCCTACGAGCAGTACTTC; CDR3aa: CAISESPYEQYF
d_gene: -; j_gene: TRBJ1-5; v_gene: TRBV12-3/TRBV12-4; abundance: -; CDR3nt: TGTGCCAGCAGTTTAGTGCGGGTCTCTAGCAATCAGCCCCAGCATTTT; CDR3aa: CASSLVRVSSNQPQHF
d_gene: -; j_gene: TRBJ2-4; v_gene: TRBV6-5; abundance: few; CDR3nt: TGTGCCAGCAGGTCAGGGCTTGAAAACATTCAGTACTTC; CDR3aa: CASRSGLENIQYF
d_gene: -; j_gene: TRBJ2-3; v_gene: TRBV6-2/TRBV6-3; abundance: many; CDR3nt: TGTGCCAGCAGTTACCGAAATCGGGGGTACACAGATACGCAGTATTTT; CDR3aa: CASSYRNRGYTDTQYF
d_gene: -; j_gene: TRBJ1-2; v_gene: TRBV14; abundance: many; CDR3nt: TGTGCCAGCAGCCGAGCAGGAGGATACTATGGCTACACCTTC; CDR3aa: CASSRAGGYYGYTF
d_gene: TRBD1; j_gene: TRBJ2-1; v_gene: TRBV24-1; abundance: many; CDR3nt: TGTGCCACCAGTGATTTCCGGGACAGGGCCTACAATGAGCAGTTCTTC; CDR3aa: CATSDFRDRAYNEQFF
d_gene: -; j_gene: TRBJ1-4; v_gene: TRBV7-2; abundance: many; CDR3nt: TGTGCCAGCAGCTTAGGGGGGATACAAGGTGCTAATGAAAAACTGTTTTTT; CDR3aa: CASSLGGIQGANEKLFF
d_gene: -; j_gene: TRBJ1-1; v_gene: TRBV29-1; abundance: -; CDR3nt: TGCAGCGTTGAGGAGAAACCCATTGAAGCTTTCTTT; CDR3aa: CSVEEKPIEAFF
d_gene: TRBD1; j_gene: TRBJ2-6; v_gene: TRBV6-6; abundance: many; CDR3nt: TGTGCCAGCATTTACAGGGGGCCTGGGGCCAACGTCCTGACTTTC; CDR3aa: CASIYRGPGANVLTF
d_gene: TRBD2; j_gene: TRBJ2-3; v_gene: TRBV6-6; abundance: few; CDR3nt: TGTGCCAGCAGGACCAGTAGGCGGGGGTCAGATACGCAGTATTTT; CDR3aa: CASRTSRRGSDTQYF
d_gene: TRBD1; j_gene: TRBJ2-7; v_gene: TRBV20-1; abundance: -; CDR3nt: TGCAGTGCTACCAGCCGGACAAGGGGGCTCAACGAGCAGTACTTC; CDR3aa: CSATSRTRGLNEQYF
d_gene: -; j_gene: TRBJ1-2; v_gene: TRBV20-1; abundance: few; CDR3nt: TGCAGTGCTATTAAGGGAGGCTACACCTTC; CDR3aa: CSAIKGGYTF
d_gene: -; j_gene: TRBJ2-1; v_gene: TRBV14; abundance: many; CDR3nt: TGTGCCAGCAGCCCTAGAGGAATCCCCTACAATGAGCAGTTCTTC; CDR3aa: CASSPRGIPYNEQFF
d_gene: -; j_gene: TRBJ2-1; v_gene: TRBV7-9; abundance: few; CDR3nt: TGTGCCAGCAGCTTTAGAGGGGGGTCTATTGAGGAGCAGTTCTTC; CDR3aa: CASSFRGGSIEEQFF
d_gene: TRBD1; j_gene: TRBJ2-3; v_gene: TRBV29-1; abundance: many; CDR3nt: TGCAGCGCACGGGACAGGGGGATCGCAGATACGCAGTATTTT; CDR3aa: CSARDRGIADTQYF
d_gene: TRBD2; j_gene: TRBJ2-5; v_gene: TRBV6-1; abundance: many; CDR3nt: TGTGCCACCACGGTGAAGGGGTTTCTAGCGGGGGGCAGGAAGACCCAGTACTTC; CDR3aa: CATTVKGFLAGGRKTQYF
d_gene: -; j_gene: TRBJ2-7; v_gene: TRBV20-1; abundance: -; CDR3nt: TGCAGTGTTGCGACAGGAGGACGTTACGAGCAGTACTTC; CDR3aa: CSVATGGRYEQYF
d_gene: -; j_gene: TRBJ2-1; v_gene: TRBV29-1; abundance: few; CDR3nt: TGCAGCGTTAGGGACTATGAGCAGTTCTTC; CDR3aa: CSVRDYEQFF